Shown below are 20 T cell receptor beta chains from a single sample sequenced in a study of hypomethylating agent response in myelodysplastic syndrome. Clones were sequenced by immunoSEQ multiplex PCR, and TCRdb holds only the in-frame ones, with some missing. This repertoire shows 2,500 to 3,000 clones, 70% to 85% found once; its top ten account for roughly 24%. The specimen comprised bone marrow, sampled before or after starting hypomethylating agent treatment for myelodysplastic syndrome (not recorded which). The receptors were sampled from a human donor with myelodysplastic syndrome.

The CDR3 spells CASWPGGSNQPQHF. The CDR3 DNA is TGTGCCAGCTGGCCGGGAGGGAGCAATCAGCCCCAGCATTTT. V and J are TRBV6-5 and TRBJ1-5; D gene unclear. Germline V CDR1 and CDR2: MNHEY, SVGAGI. Trimming removed 8 bases from V and 1 base from J, with 12 bases in between. The CDR3 runs 14 residues.

This chain joins TRBV7-2 and TRBJ2-5; 7 bases are a match to TRBD1. The end of the DNA fits TRBJ2-7 better, so the J call may be wrong. The CDR3 has 18 residues. Germline lookup yields CDR1 SGHTA and CDR2 FQGNSA. CDR3 DNA: TGTGCCAGCAGCTTAGTGTTAAACCGGGACAGCCGATCCTACGAGCAGTACTTC. Translation gives CASSLVLNRDSRSYEQYF.

The V and J genes are TRBV14 and TRBJ1-1; no reliable D call. V dropped 1 base and J dropped 0 bases, with 15 bases sitting between them. The V gene's germline CDR1 is SGHDN and CDR2 FVKESK. The CDR3 has 17 amino acids. The CDR3 reads CASSQAVVGFMNTEAFF. DNA for the CDR3: TGTGCCAGCAGCCAAGCCGTCGTTGGGTTTATGAACACTGAAGCTTTCTTT.

The rearrangement links TRBV11-2 to TRBJ1-3; D gene ambiguous. Looked up from germline, CDR1 is SGHAT and CDR2 is FQNNGV. V shed 5 bases and J shed 2 bases, with 10 bases lying between them. This CDR3 spans 14 amino acids. The CDR3 sequence: CASSTVTPGNTIYF. The DNA for the CDR3 is TGTGCCAGCAGCACGGTAACTCCTGGAAACACCATATATTTT.

V usage is TRBV11-1 and J usage is TRBJ1-3; the D is unclear. Germline loops: CDR1 SGHAT, CDR2 FQDESV (reference sequence). The CDR3 spans 15 residues. V was trimmed by 1 base and J by 5 bases, leaving 12 bases between them. In nucleotides, the CDR3 is TGTGCCAGCAGCTTAGACCGGGGAAAACGAAACACCATATATTTT. It is translated as CASSLDRGKRNTIYF.

The genes are TRBV7-9 and TRBJ1-5, with D possibly matching TRBD1 (6 bases). Trimming took 5 bases from V and 4 from J, leaving 15 bases between them. Germline CDR1 and CDR2: SEHNR and FQNEAQ (reference sequence). This CDR3 is 15 amino acids long. The CDR3 DNA reads TGTGCCAGCAGCCCACAGGGATCGAGGAATCAGCCCCAGCATTTT. The encoded protein is CASSPQGSRNQPQHF.

This clone was counted only a few times. The chain joins TRBV9 to TRBJ1-6; D is unresolved. Germline V gene sequence: CDR1 SGDLS, CDR2 YYNGEE. This CDR3 region has 13 residues. The V end was cut by 4 bases, the J end by 9 bases, with 11 bases between. The CDR3 nucleotides read TGTGCCAGCAGCACCCACGGAGCTTCACCCCTCCACTTT. Protein sequence: CASSTHGASPLHF.

This clone has a handful of counts. This chain uses TRBV5-6 with TRBJ2-4, with D possibly TRBD1 on 5 matching bases. CDR1 is SGHDT, CDR2 YYEEEE, per germline. CDR3 length: 16 amino acids. V lost 1 base and J 2 bases, leaving 13 bases between the germline ends. The chain's CDR3 is CASSLRRARTKNIQYF. The CDR3 nucleotides are TGTGCCAGCAGCTTGCGCAGGGCGAGGACCAAAAACATTCAGTACTTC.

A single count supports this clone. The chain carries TRBV18 and TRBJ1-1; no firm D call. Germline V gives CDR1 KGHSH, CDR2 LQKENI. This CDR3 region has 14 residues. Trimming took 4 bases from V and 1 from J, leaving 10 bases between them. CDR3 DNA sequence: TGTGCCAGCTCACTCATGGGAGCGAACACTGAAGCTTTCTTT. It translates to CASSLMGANTEAFF.

The genes are TRBV6-1 and TRBJ2-7, with a tentative D call TRBD1 (6 bases). Germline V gene data show CDR1 as MNHNS and CDR2 as SASEGT. There are 12 residues in the CDR3. V was pared by 8 bases and J by 6 bases, with 14 bases between. The CDR3 region is CASRGQLSEQYF. The CDR3 nucleotides read TGTGCCAGCCGCGGACAGCTTTCCGAGCAGTACTTC.

V and J are TRBV27 and TRBJ1-2; D gene uncertain. The V gene lost 6 bases and the J gene lost 7 bases, with 12 bases spanning the gap. Germline values: CDR1 MNHEY, CDR2 SMNVEV (reference sequence). The CDR3 is made up of 12 amino acids. CDR3 DNA: TGTGCCAGCAGGGAAGGAGGACTTGGCTACACCTTC. The encoded protein is CASREGGLGYTF.

J is TRBJ1-2 and V is TRBV4-1; D is ambiguous. Germline CDR1 reads MGHRA; CDR2 reads YSYEKL. Trimming removed 1 base from V and 5 bases from J, with 14 bases in between. CDR3 size: 15 residues. The DNA for the CDR3 is TGCGCCAGCAGCCAAGTCTGGGCCCCTGGGTATGGCTACACCTTC. Its protein is CASSQVWAPGYGYTF.

DNA of the CDR3: TGTGCCAGTAGTATAGATCTGGGAATGAGCTCCTACGAGCAGTACTTC. It translates to CASSIDLGMSSYEQYF. This chain connects TRBV19 to TRBJ2-7; the D is unclear. The V gene's germline CDR1 is LNHDA and CDR2 SQIVND (reference sequence). CDR3 length equals 16 residues. Trimming shortened V by 0 bases and J by 0 bases, and 12 bases separated the two germline ends.

The chain combines TRBV7-2 with TRBJ1-2; D remains ambiguous. CDR1 and CDR2 (germline): SGHTA, FQGNSA. CDR3 length equals 12 residues. Trimming removed 1 base from V and 3 bases from J, with 3 bases in between. Here the CDR3 DNA reads TGTGCCAGCAGCTTAGGGGACTATGGCTACACCTTC. As protein: CASSLGDYGYTF. The complete variable domain, with remaining parts taken from reference TRBV7-2 and TRBJ1-2, reads GAGVSQSPSNKVTEKGKDVELRCDPISGHTALYWYRQSLGQGLEFLIYFQGNSAPDKSGLPSDRFSAERTGGSVSTLTIQRTQQEDSAVYLCASSLGDYGYTFGSGTRLTVV.

The V gene is TRBV5-5, the J gene TRBJ1-5; TRBD1 is a possible D gene (5 bases). The germline CDR1 and CDR2 sequences are SGHKS and YYEKEE (reference sequence). V was shortened by 0 bases and J by 3 bases, with 13 bases between the two germline ends. The CDR3 has 16 amino acids. CDR3 bases: TGTGCCAGCAGCTTGGGTGCGCAGGGCCCCAATCAGCCCCAGCATTTT. Translation gives CASSLGAQGPNQPQHF.

This clone was recorded a few times. V and J are TRBV10-2 and TRBJ1-6, with a possible D match to TRBD1 (6 bases). Between the trimmed V and J ends, which lost 3 bases and 5 bases, there was a span of 17 bases. The CDR3 length is 17 residues. The V gene's germline CDR1 is WSHSY and CDR2 SAAADI. The CDR3 loop reads CASSEPGHQTDNSPLHF. CDR3 bases: TGCGCCAGCAGTGAACCGGGACACCAAACCGATAATTCACCCCTCCACTTT.

This clone appeared a few times. The V gene is TRBV30, the J gene TRBJ1-3; D uncertain. Germline CDR1 and CDR2: GTSNPN and SVGIG (reference sequence). This CDR3 is 12 amino acids long. V dropped 3 bases and J dropped 5 bases, with 8 bases sitting between them. For the CDR3, the DNA is TGTGCCTGGAGAATGAGCAGAAACACCATATATTTT. Residues: CAWRMSRNTIYF.

This chain connects TRBV5-1 to TRBJ2-3; the match to TRBD2 covers 8 bases. J gave up 2 bases and V 0 bases, and 5 bases lay outside the gene matches. The germline CDR1 and CDR2 sequences are SGHRS and YFSETQ. The CDR3 is made up of 16 amino acids. CDR3 bases: TGCGCCAGCAGCTTGGAGGCTAGCGGGTACACAGATACGCAGTATTTT. Translation gives CASSLEASGYTDTQYF.

The CDR3 protein is CASRSNATPVFYEKLFF. The CDR3 DNA sequence: TGTGCCAGCAGATCGAATGCGACTCCGGTTTTTTATGAAAAACTGTTTTTT. This chain connects TRBV21-1 to TRBJ1-4. TRBV21-1 is reported as a pseudogene. The CDR3 runs to 17 residues.

The chain has TRBV7-9 and TRBJ2-5, with TRBD2 matching 8 bases. Matching the DNA end better, TRBJ2-7 makes the J call doubtful. This CDR3 spans 13 amino acids. CDR1 and CDR2 from the germline V gene are SEHNR and FQNEAQ (reference sequence). In DNA, the CDR3 is TGTGCCAGCTCGGGGGGGGTCTCCTACGAGCAGTACTTC. Its translation: CASSGGVSYEQYF.